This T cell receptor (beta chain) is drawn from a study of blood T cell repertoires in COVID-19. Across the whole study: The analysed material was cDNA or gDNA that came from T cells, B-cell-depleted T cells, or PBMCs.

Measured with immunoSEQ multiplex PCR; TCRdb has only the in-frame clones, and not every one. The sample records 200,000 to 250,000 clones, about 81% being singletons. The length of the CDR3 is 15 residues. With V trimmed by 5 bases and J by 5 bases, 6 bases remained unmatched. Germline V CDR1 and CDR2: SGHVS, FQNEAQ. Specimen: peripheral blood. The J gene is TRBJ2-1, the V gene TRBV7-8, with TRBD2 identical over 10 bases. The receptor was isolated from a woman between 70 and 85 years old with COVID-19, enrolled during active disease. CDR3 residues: CASSHWTSGDNEQFF. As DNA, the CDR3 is TGTGCCAGCAGCCATTGGACTAGCGGAGACAATGAGCAGTTCTTC.